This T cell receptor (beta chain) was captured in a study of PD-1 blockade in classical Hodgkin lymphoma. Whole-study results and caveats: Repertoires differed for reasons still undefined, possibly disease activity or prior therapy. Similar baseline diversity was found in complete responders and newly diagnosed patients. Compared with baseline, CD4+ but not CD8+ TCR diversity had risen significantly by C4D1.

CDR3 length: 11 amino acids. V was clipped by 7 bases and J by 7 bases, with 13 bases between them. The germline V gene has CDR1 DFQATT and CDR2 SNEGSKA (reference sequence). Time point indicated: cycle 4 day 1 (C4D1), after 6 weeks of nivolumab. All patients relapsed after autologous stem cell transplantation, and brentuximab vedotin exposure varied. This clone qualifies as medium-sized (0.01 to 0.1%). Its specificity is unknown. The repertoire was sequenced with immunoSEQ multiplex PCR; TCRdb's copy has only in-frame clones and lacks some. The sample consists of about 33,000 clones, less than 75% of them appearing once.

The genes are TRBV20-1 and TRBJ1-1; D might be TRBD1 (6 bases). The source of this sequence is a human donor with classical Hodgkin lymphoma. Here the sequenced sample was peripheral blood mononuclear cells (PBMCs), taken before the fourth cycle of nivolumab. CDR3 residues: CSVPTDSEAFF. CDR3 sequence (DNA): TGCAGTGTCCCGACGGACAGTGAAGCTTTCTTT.